These T cell receptor beta chains were read from a single sample in a study of persistence of HIV-infected CD4 T cells. Antigens for these TCRs are unknown. Libraries were prepared by immunoSEQ multiplex PCR; TCRdb keeps only in-frame clonotypes and omits some of them. The sample comprises around 47,000 clones, roughly nine tenths of which are singletons, and less than 2% rests with the top ten. The material was CD4+ T cells sorted from PBMCs after approximately 19-hour stimulation, obtained from a patient who received antiretroviral therapy. All receptors come from an adult man with HIV who was CMV-seropositive. The CDR3 runs from the conserved cysteine through the conserved F or W. The D gene is left open where the match is weak. Size tells how often a clone was seen (once, few, many) or the class of an expanded clone, and some rows leave it out.

>NA|TRBD2|TRBJ2-4|TRBV4-1
CASSQARGGENIQYF
TGCGCCAGCAGCCAAGCTCGGGGGGGTGAAAACATTCAGTACTTC
>once|NA|TRBJ2-3|TRBV7-3
CASSSQPGTATSTDTQYF
TGTGCCAGCAGCTCGCAACCTGGGACGGCCACTAGCACAGATACGCAGTATTTT
>NA|TRBD1|TRBJ1-1|TRBV5-1
CASSWDRRETEAFF
TGCGCCAGCAGCTGGGACAGGCGGGAGACTGAAGCTTTCTTT
>NA|TRBD1|TRBJ2-1|TRBV7-7
CASSRDRASYNEQFF
TGTGCCAGCAGCCGGGACAGGGCTTCCTACAATGAGCAGTTCTTC
>NA|NA|TRBJ1-2|TRBV7-2
CASSLQQGPYGYTF
TGTGCCAGCAGCCTCCAACAGGGACCCTATGGCTACACCTTC
>NA|TRBD1|TRBJ2-5|TRBV6-6
CASSRDRRETQYF
TGTGCCAGCAGCCGGGACAGGAGAGAGACCCAGTACTTC
>NA|TRBD2|TRBJ2-3|TRBV27
CASRHPRWPAGERYTDTQYF
TGTGCCAGCAGGCACCCTAGATGGCCAGCGGGGGAACGATACACAGATACGCAGTATTTT
>NA|NA|TRBJ1-2|TRBV9
CASSVVHYGYTF
TGTGCCAGCAGCGTAGTACACTATGGCTACACCTTC
>NA|TRBD1|TRBJ2-7|TRBV28
CASRTSDRETYEQYF
TGTGCCAGCAGAACCTCGGACAGGGAGACCTACGAGCAGTACTTC
>NA|NA|TRBJ1-2|TRBV6-5
CASRLSGSYGYTF
TGTGCCAGCAGGCTGTCCGGGAGCTATGGCTACACCTTC
>NA|NA|TRBJ1-4|TRBV6-6
CASRINEKLFF
TGTGCCAGCAGGATAAATGAAAAACTGTTTTTT
>NA|NA|TRBJ1-6|TRBV18
CASSPPAAGGYNSPLHF
TGTGCCAGCTCACCACCGGCGGCGGGGGGCTATAATTCACCCCTCCACTTT
>NA|TRBD1|TRBJ1-6|TRBV5-1
CASSRDSNYNSPLHF
TGCGCCAGCAGCCGGGACAGCAACTATAATTCACCCCTCCACTTT
>NA|TRBD1|TRBJ1-4|TRBV5-4
CASSLGVRDRGEKLFF
TGTGCCAGCAGCTTGGGTGTCAGGGACAGGGGTGAAAAACTGTTTTTT
>NA|NA|TRBJ1-1|TRBV4-1
CASRPILSRTVNTEAFF
TGCGCCAGCAGACCTATCCTCAGCCGGACAGTGAACACTGAAGCTTTCTTT
>NA|NA|TRBJ1-1|TRBV7-9
CASSLTANTEAFF
TGTGCCAGCAGTCTCACGGCCAACACTGAAGCTTTCTTT
>NA|TRBD2|TRBJ2-1|TRBV7-3
CASSLMSGGAGEQFF
TGTGCCAGCAGCTTAATGAGCGGGGGGGCCGGTGAGCAGTTCTTC
>NA|NA|TRBJ1-3|TRBV6-1
CASSEDRSSGNTIYF
TGTGCCAGCAGTGAGGACAGAAGCTCTGGAAACACCATATATTTT
>NA|NA|TRBJ1-6|TRBV27
CASRGGRQEYNSPLHF
TGTGCCAGCAGGGGGGGGCGACAGGAGTATAATTCACCCCTCCACTTT
>NA|NA|TRBJ2-3|TRBV5-1
CASSLGYSGTAFTDTQYF
TGCGCCAGCAGCTTGGGCTATTCCGGGACCGCATTCACAGATACGCAGTATTTT
>NA|NA|TRBJ1-6|TRBV14
CASSQIRGSPLHF
TGTGCCAGCAGCCAAATCCGTGGCTCACCCCTCCACTTT
>once|NA|TRBJ1-5|TRBV2
CASALTGFAQPQHF
TGTGCCAGCGCCCTCACAGGGTTTGCTCAGCCCCAGCATTTT